This passage covers 32 T cell receptor beta chains from one sample sequenced in a study of beta chain features in type 1 diabetes. Expressed TCRB transcripts got sequenced, as all isolated RNA was reverse transcribed. Data came from immunoSEQ multiplex PCR; TCRdb stores just in-frame clones and leaves some out. This table has under 550,000 clones, about 10% appearing once. Sequencing was performed on naive CD4+ T cells from blood. The receptors here all came from a woman aged 18-29 years in good health.

This clone is a singleton in its sample. The gene calls are TRBV28 and TRBJ1-6; no definite D call. The CDR3 is 12 amino acids. The germline V gene encodes CDR1 MDHEN and CDR2 SYDVKM. V lost 6 bases, J lost 9 bases, and 9 bases lay in between. The CDR3 DNA is TGTGCCAGCAGCCCACCGGTTTCACCCCTCCACTTT. It yields the protein CASSPPVSPLHF.

This sequence joins TRBV2 and TRBJ2-5; maybe TRBD1 (5 bases). The CDR3 has 12 amino acids. Germline V CDR1 and CDR2: SNHLY, FYNNEI. Trimming shortened V by 4 bases and J by 4 bases, and 7 bases separated the two germline ends. The CDR3 DNA sequence: TGTGCCAGCAGTGTAGGGGCAGAGACCCAGTACTTC. Protein product: CASSVGAETQYF.

This clone was detected only a few times. The chain links TRBV10-3 to TRBJ1-1; D unclear. Trimming removed 0 bases at V and 0 bases at J, with 8 bases between. The CDR3 contains 15 residues. Germline lookup yields CDR1 ENHRY and CDR2 SYGVKD. Written as DNA, the CDR3 is TGTGCCATCAGTGAGTCACGCCTGATGAACACTGAAGCTTTCTTT. It yields the protein CAISESRLMNTEAFF.

V is TRBV7-3 and J is TRBJ2-6; D unclear. V lost 1 base to trimming and J lost 0 bases, with 7 bases between them. Per germline, CDR1 SGHTA and CDR2 FQGTGA. The length of the CDR3 is 16 residues. CDR3 residues: CASSLSSGSGANVLTF. CDR3 nucleotide sequence: TGTGCCAGCAGCTTAAGTTCGGGCTCTGGGGCCAACGTCCTGACTTTC.

The rearrangement joins TRBV7-9 to TRBJ2-7; TRBD2 agrees at 8 bases. The CDR3 totals 16 residues. Per the germline V gene, CDR1 is SEHNR and CDR2 is FQNEAQ (reference sequence). J gave up 13 bases and V 0 bases, and 17 bases lay outside the gene matches. The CDR3 nucleotides are TGTGCCAGCAGCTTAGCCGGCGGTAGCGGGACCACGAGCATATACTTC. This codes for CASSLAGGSGTTSIYF.

This clone occurred a few times. The same CDR3 can be traced to other DNA sequences in this sample. This sequence joins TRBV9 and TRBJ1-1; no firm D call. The CDR3 consists of 13 residues. Germline CDR1 reads SGDLS; CDR2 reads YYNGEE. V lost 0 bases to trimming and J lost 1 base, with 4 bases between them. The CDR3 nucleotides read TGTGCCAGCAGCGTAGGCGCGAACACTGAAGCTTTCTTT. It specifies CASSVGANTEAFF.

The chain joins TRBV10-3 to TRBJ2-7; 7 bases line up with TRBD2. V lost 6 bases, J lost 1 base, and 6 bases stayed unmatched. CDR3 length equals 14 residues. The germline CDR1 and CDR2 sequences are ENHRY and SYGVKD. The CDR3, as DNA: TGTGCCATCAGCCACTTGGGGGGGTCCTACGAGCAGTACTTC. It is translated as CAISHLGGSYEQYF.

Many counts were recorded for this clone. The chain has TRBV29-1 and TRBJ2-1, with a tentative D call TRBD1 (6 bases). The CDR3 spans 11 residues. Looked up from germline, CDR1 is SQVTM and CDR2 is ANQGSEA. V lost 1 base and J 15 bases, leaving 13 bases between the germline ends. The CDR3 sequence is CSVEGGNRAFF. Here the CDR3 DNA reads TGCAGCGTTGAAGGAGGTAACAGGGCGTTCTTC.

J is TRBJ2-7 and V is TRBV4-1; no definite D call. The germline V gene has CDR1 MGHRA and CDR2 YSYEKL. V lost 0 bases and J lost 0, with 15 bases in between. This CDR3 spans 17 amino acids. CDR3 coding DNA: TGCGCCAGCAGCCAAGATTTGCAGTATTCCTCCTCCTACGAGCAGTACGTC. As protein: CASSQDLQYSSSYEQYV.

The chain combines TRBV7-2 with TRBJ2-7; TRBD1 is a possible D gene (6 bases). The CDR3 consists of 14 residues. Between the trimmed V and J ends, which lost 3 bases and 1 base, there was a span of 10 bases. Germline assignment: CDR1 SGHTA and CDR2 FQGNSA. The CDR3 DNA sequence: TGTGCCAGCAGCTTTGATAGGGGGTCCTACGAGCAGTACGTC. Its protein is CASSFDRGSYEQYV.

The sample holds a few counts of this clone. This sequence joins TRBV5-4 and TRBJ2-1; 8 bases line up with TRBD2. The germline CDR1 and CDR2 sequences are SGHNT and YYREEE (reference sequence). The J segment lost 9 bases and the V segment lost 4 bases, leaving 0 bases of the junction unmatched. The CDR3 sequence is 11 residues long. DNA of the CDR3: TGTGCCAGCAGCGCGGGAGGTGAGCAGTTCTTC. This sequence encodes CASSAGGEQFF. Drawing the rest from reference TRBV5-4 and TRBJ2-1, the complete variable domain is ETGVTQSPTHLIKTRGQQVTLRCSSQSGHNTVSWYQQALGQGPQFIFQYYREEENGRGNFPPRFSGLQFPNYSSELNVNALELDDSALYLCASSAGGEQFFGPGTRLTVL.

This chain connects TRBV7-2 to TRBJ2-1; TRBD1 might be the D (6 bases). Germline V gene sequence: CDR1 SGHTA, CDR2 FQGNSA. The V end was cut by 4 bases, the J end by 9 bases, with 13 bases between. CDR3 size: 13 residues. CDR3: CASSSAGVSEQFF. The CDR3 DNA reads as TGTGCCAGCAGCTCAGCAGGGGTCAGTGAGCAGTTCTTC.

In this sample, this clone turned up a few times. The CDR3 spells CASSLGVAYEQYV. The CDR3 nucleotides read TGTGCCAGCAGCTTAGGGGTGGCGTACGAGCAGTACGTC. The chain has TRBV7-2 and TRBJ2-7; D is unresolved. The CDR3 totals 13 residues. Germline CDR1 reads SGHTA; CDR2 reads FQGNSA. Trimming removed 1 base at V and 4 bases at J, with 8 bases between.

This clone was seen only a few times. V is TRBV9 and J is TRBJ2-3; D call uncertain. The germline gives CDR1 SGDLS, CDR2 YYNGEE. This CDR3 is built from 12 residues. Trimming shortened V by 4 bases and J by 6 bases, and 9 bases separated the two germline ends. The CDR3 protein is CASSLVADTQYF. The CDR3, as DNA: TGTGCCAGCAGCCTAGTAGCTGATACGCAGTATTTT. Drawing the rest from reference TRBV9 and TRBJ2-3, the complete variable domain is DSGVTQTPKHLITATGQRVTLRCSPRSGDLSVYWYQQSLDQGLQFLIQYYNGEERAKGNILERFSAQQFPDLHSELNLSSLELGDSALYFCASSLVADTQYFGPGTRLTVL.

The chain couples TRBV18 to TRBJ1-3; D remains unclear. The CDR3 consists of 16 residues. The ends were cut back, 2 bases at V and 0 bases at J, with 11 bases in the middle. Germline CDR1 reads KGHSH; CDR2 reads LQKENI. The CDR3 DNA reads as TGTGCCAGCTCACCATCAGGCAGCCCCTCTGGAAACACCATATATTTT. Its translation is CASSPSGSPSGNTIYF.

Points on this clone: An end of the junction does not agree with germline; a read error may underlie this. The V and J genes are TRBV5-1 and TRBJ1-1; D is perhaps TRBD1 (5 bases). Germline V CDR1 and CDR2: SGHRS, YFSETQ. The CDR3 runs to 11 residues. The CDR3 spells CASSLGDRPVF. As DNA, the CDR3 is TGCGCCAGCAGCTTGGGGGACCGCCCGGTCTTT.

This clone has more than one count but fewer than ten. The V call is TRBV6-5, the J call TRBJ2-7; a weak D match, TRBD2 (6 bases). The V gene lost 2 bases and the J gene lost 3 bases, with 17 bases spanning the gap. The germline CDR1 and CDR2 sequences are MNHEY and SVGAGI. The CDR3 totals 16 residues. CDR3 amino acids: CASSYGVWGTGYEQYF. The DNA of the CDR3 is TGTGCCAGCAGTTACGGGGTTTGGGGGACTGGCTACGAGCAGTACTTC.

This clone was detected a few times. This chain links TRBV7-6 with TRBJ1-3, with D unclear. The CDR3 spans 15 residues. V shed 0 bases and J shed 1 base, with 7 bases lying between them. Germline loops: CDR1 SGHVS, CDR2 FNYEAQ. Here the CDR3 DNA reads TGTGCCAGCAGCTTAGCGCGGCAGTCTGGAAACACCATATATTTT. Its protein product is CASSLARQSGNTIYF.

The CDR3 DNA reads TGTGCCAGCAGCTCGCGGACTAGCGGGAGGCGCGAGCAGTACTTC. This encodes CASSSRTSGRREQYF. The rearrangement links TRBV7-2 to TRBJ2-7, with 14 bases identical to TRBD2. Germline V lookup: CDR1 SGHTA, CDR2 FQGNSA. Trimming removed 4 bases from V and 6 bases from J; junction bases left unmatched: 5. This CDR3 contains 15 residues.

Remarks on this clone: Distinct nucleotide sequences in the sample also encode this CDR3. The chain joins TRBV20-1 to TRBJ2-1; D perhaps matches TRBD1 (6 bases). The CDR3 has 11 amino acids. The V gene lost 3 bases and the J gene lost 7 bases, with 7 bases spanning the gap. Germline values: CDR1 DFQATT, CDR2 SNEGSKA (reference sequence). CDR3: CSASRGNEQFF. CDR3 DNA: TGCAGTGCTAGCAGGGGAAATGAGCAGTTCTTC.

This clone was recorded once. V gene TRBV12-5 combines with J gene TRBJ2-1; D might be TRBD1 or TRBD2, each matching 6 bases. The CDR3 extends over 19 amino acids. Trimming pared 4 bases from V and 2 bases from J, leaving 24 bases between. Germline loops: CDR1 LGHNT, CDR2 FRNRAP. This CDR3 reads CASGSSPLPWGATYNEQFF. The CDR3 DNA reads TGTGCTAGTGGTTCATCTCCGCTCCCTTGGGGGGCGACCTACAATGAGCAGTTCTTC.

The CDR3, as DNA: TGTGCCATCAGTGAGTCAGATTTCCGAGAGACCCAGTACTTC. It specifies CAISESDFRETQYF. This chain joins TRBV10-3 and TRBJ2-5; D call uncertain. Germline-derived CDR1 and CDR2 are ENHRY and SYGVKD. The CDR3 totals 14 residues. The V end lost 0 bases, the J end lost 4 bases, and 9 bases lay between the germline ends.

The genes are TRBV7-3 and TRBJ2-5; tentative D call: TRBD2 (6 bases). The CDR3 covers 13 residues. Trimming left V 4 bases short and J 2 bases short, with 8 bases between. Germline V CDR1 and CDR2: SGHTA, FQGTGA. Here the CDR3 DNA reads TGTGCCAGCAGCTACCGGGGGCAAGAGACCCAGTACTTC. Residues: CASSYRGQETQYF.

This clone was detected a few times. This rearrangement joins TRBV18 to TRBJ1-5, with 7 bases identical to TRBD1. The V gene end was trimmed by 4 bases and the J gene end by 4 bases; junction bases not matched to a gene: 7. This CDR3 comprises 15 residues. Germline V gene lookup returns CDR1 KGHSH and CDR2 LQKENI. In DNA form, the CDR3 reads TGTGCCAGCTCACTAGGGGGCTCTGGGAATCAGCCCCAGCATTTT. It encodes CASSLGGSGNQPQHF.

As concerns this clone: At one boundary the junction diverges from the germline segment, which might be a read error. This chain joins TRBV30 and TRBJ2-1; D possibly corresponds to TRBD2 (6 bases). Germline assignment: CDR1 GTSNPN and CDR2 SVGIG (reference sequence). This CDR3 region has 14 residues. CDR3 coding DNA: TGTGCCGGGAGCACGGGGGTTTCCTACAATGAGCAGTTCTTC. This sequence encodes CAGSTGVSYNEQFF.

This clone was counted a few times. This sample includes further DNA sequences coding for the same CDR3. The gene calls are TRBV9 and TRBJ1-3; D is unresolved. The germline CDR1 and CDR2 sequences are SGDLS and YYNGEE. Deletions cut 1 base from V and 0 bases from J, with 5 bases between. This CDR3 is 14 amino acids long. The CDR3 nucleotides read TGTGCCAGCAGCGTATCAGGCTCTGGAAACACCATATATTTT. It codes for CASSVSGSGNTIYF.

Regarding this clone: The sample holds other DNA sequences that translate to the same CDR3. The J gene is TRBJ2-5, the V gene TRBV15; D is unresolved. Per germline, CDR1 LNHNV and CDR2 YYDKDF (reference sequence). V was shortened by 0 bases and J by 5 bases, with 4 bases between the two germline ends. This CDR3 spans 12 amino acids. In nucleotides, the CDR3 is TGTGCCACCAGCAGAGATGGGGAGACCCAGTACTTC. As protein: CATSRDGETQYF.

The CDR3 spells CASRKTGENEQFF. The DNA of the CDR3 is TGCGCCAGCAGAAAAACAGGGGAAAATGAGCAGTTCTTC. V gene TRBV4-1 combines with J gene TRBJ2-1; 7 nucleotides match TRBD1. V lost 6 bases, J lost 7 bases, and 6 bases stayed unmatched. In germline, CDR1 is MGHRA, CDR2 YSYEKL. The CDR3 is made up of 13 amino acids.

This clone was observed a handful of times. V and J are TRBV7-3 and TRBJ2-3; TRBD1 is a possible D gene (6 bases). Germline-derived CDR1 and CDR2 are SGHTA and FQGTGA. This CDR3 region has 12 residues. The ends were cut back, 5 bases at V and 13 bases at J, with 16 bases in the middle. In nucleotides, the CDR3 is TGTGCCAGCAGCCGGACAGACGGACCTAAGTATTTT. It yields the protein CASSRTDGPKYF.

The CDR3 nucleotides read TGTGCCACCAGCAGAGATGGGGCCTCTTGGGGCGAGCAGTACTTC. This translates into CATSRDGASWGEQYF. The chain uses TRBV15 and TRBJ2-7; TRBD1 might be the D (5 bases). The germline V and J ends were trimmed by 0 bases and 6 bases, with 15 bases remaining between them. The CDR3 contains 15 residues. In germline, CDR1 is LNHNV, CDR2 YYDKDF (reference sequence).

This sequence joins TRBV7-2 and TRBJ2-4; D perhaps matches TRBD2 (6 bases). Germline assignment: CDR1 SGHTA and CDR2 FQGNSA. The V and J ends lost 5 bases and 0 bases respectively, with 14 bases between them. The CDR3 spans 16 residues. This CDR3 is CASSPRDVLAKNIQYF. The CDR3 DNA sequence: TGTGCCAGCAGCCCGCGGGACGTACTAGCCAAAAACATTCAGTACTTC. Variable domain in full (rest from reference TRBV7-2 and TRBJ2-4): GAGVSQSPSNKVTEKGKDVELRCDPISGHTALYWYRQSLGQGLEFLIYFQGNSAPDKSGLPSDRFSAERTGGSVSTLTIQRTQQEDSAVYLCASSPRDVLAKNIQYFGAGTRLSVL.

The V and J genes are TRBV2 and TRBJ2-7; D not certain. Germline V lookup: CDR1 SNHLY, CDR2 FYNNEI. V shed 3 bases and J shed 8 bases, with 8 bases lying between them. This CDR3 is 11 amino acids long. CDR3 DNA sequence: TGTGCCAGCAGTGACCGGACCCAGCAGTACGTC. Translated, it gives CASSDRTQQYV.